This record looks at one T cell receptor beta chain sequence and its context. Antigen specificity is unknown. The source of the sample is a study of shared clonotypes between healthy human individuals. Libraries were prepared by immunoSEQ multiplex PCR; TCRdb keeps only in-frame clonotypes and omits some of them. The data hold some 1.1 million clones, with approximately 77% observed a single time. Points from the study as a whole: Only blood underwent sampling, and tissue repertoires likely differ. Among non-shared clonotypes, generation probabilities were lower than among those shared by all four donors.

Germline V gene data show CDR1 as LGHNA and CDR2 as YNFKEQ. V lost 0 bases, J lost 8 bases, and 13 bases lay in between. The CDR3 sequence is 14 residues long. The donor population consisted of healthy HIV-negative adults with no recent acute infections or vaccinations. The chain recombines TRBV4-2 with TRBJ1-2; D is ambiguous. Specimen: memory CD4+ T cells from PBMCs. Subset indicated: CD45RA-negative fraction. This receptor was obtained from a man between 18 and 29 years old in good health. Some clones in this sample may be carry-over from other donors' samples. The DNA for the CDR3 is TGTGCCAGCAGCCAAGAGGCAGCGGCGGACGGCTACACCTTC. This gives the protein CASSQEAAADGYTF.